Following are 16 T cell receptor beta chains from one sample sequenced in a study of blood T cell repertoires in COVID-19 (TCRdb year 2020). The protocol used for the library was the immunoSEQ multiplex PCR assay. The table was pulled from immuneACCESS by TCRdb, which kept in-frame rearrangements only. Such tables lose some clones; where checked, under half of the loss comes from unresolved V genes, and the rest has no known cause. Present in this sample are approximately 220,000 clones, around 81% of which were seen just once. The ten largest clones represent less than 2.5% of the sample. The specimen was peripheral blood. The source of these receptors is a woman between 55 and 75 years old with acute or convalescent COVID-19.

This chain joins TRBV6-5 and TRBJ1-5, with D perhaps TRBD1 (5 bases). The V and J ends lost 5 bases and 5 bases respectively, with 16 bases between them. Germline V CDR1 and CDR2: MNHEY, SVGAGI. The CDR3 contains 15 residues. In DNA form, the CDR3 reads TGTGCCAGCAGTAGGGGCCTTCGGGGGGATCAGCCCCAGCATTTT. It specifies CASSRGLRGDQPQHF.

This clone came up a few times. CDR3 in amino acids: CASSLGTGNTEAFF. The CDR3 nucleotides are TGTGCCAGCAGCTTGGGGACAGGGAACACTGAAGCTTTCTTT. The chain employs TRBV5-5 and TRBJ1-1; 7 bases are a match to TRBD1. The CDR3 is 14 amino acids. The germline gives CDR1 SGHKS, CDR2 YYEKEE (reference sequence). The junction had 0 bases not matched to a gene; V was cut back by 0 bases and J by 1 base.

The gene calls are TRBV3-1 (or the pseudogene TRBV3-2) and TRBJ2-5; 10 bases are a match to TRBD2. V shed 1 base and J 5 bases; nucleotides not matched to a gene: 10. Per the germline V gene, CDR1 is LGHDT and CDR2 is YNNKEL (reference sequence). This CDR3 is built from 17 residues. The CDR3 is CASSQGSTSGVGETQYF. The CDR3 coding sequence is TGTGCCAGCAGCCAAGGGAGCACTAGCGGGGTGGGGGAGACCCAGTACTTC.

The genes are TRBV29-1 and TRBJ1-1; 8 nucleotides agree with TRBD1. Germline-derived CDR1 and CDR2 are SQVTM and ANQGSEA. This CDR3 is 14 amino acids long. With V trimmed by 7 bases and J by 3 bases, 10 bases remained unmatched. CDR3: CSARARGRDTEAFF. The CDR3 DNA is TGCAGCGCCCGGGCCAGGGGGCGCGACACTGAAGCTTTCTTT.

The chain employs TRBV7-8 and TRBJ1-3; 7 bases align to TRBD1. The trim removed 4 bases at V and 6 bases at J, leaving 12 bases unmatched. The germline gives CDR1 SGHVS, CDR2 FQNEAQ. The CDR3 has 16 amino acids. The DNA for the CDR3 is TGTGCCAGCAGCTCCTATCCCGGGACAGTGGAAAACACCATATATTTT. It translates to CASSSYPGTVENTIYF.

The chain employs TRBV5-1 and TRBJ1-3; D remains ambiguous. V lost 0 bases and J 3 bases, leaving 10 bases between the germline ends. The CDR3 runs 15 residues. Germline-derived CDR1 and CDR2 are SGHRS and YFSETQ. The CDR3 protein is CASSLAEGGGNTIYF. For the CDR3, the DNA is TGCGCCAGCAGCTTGGCCGAGGGAGGTGGAAACACCATATATTTT.

This chain connects TRBV19 to TRBJ1-6; D is unresolved. This CDR3 has 15 amino acids. V lost 7 bases and J 6 bases, leaving 16 bases between the germline ends. Per the germline V gene, CDR1 is LNHDA and CDR2 is SQIVND (reference sequence). The CDR3 here is CASTLDGGINSPLHF. The CDR3 region has the DNA TGTGCCAGTACCCTTGACGGCGGAATTAATTCACCCCTCCACTTT.

The chain couples TRBV5-1 to TRBJ2-2; 12 nucleotides line up with TRBD2. The germline CDR1 and CDR2 sequences are SGHRS and YFSETQ. V shed 3 bases, J shed 4 bases, and the junction held 7 bases outside the gene matches. The CDR3 is 17 residues long. In DNA, the CDR3 is TGCGCCAGCAGCTCAAGACTAGCGGGGGATAGCACCGGGGAGCTGTTTTTT. Translating gives CASSSRLAGDSTGELFF.

The chain has TRBV27 and TRBJ2-7, with D maybe TRBD2 (6 bases). The CDR3 has 15 amino acids. Germline CDR1 MNHEY, CDR2 SMNVEV (reference sequence). V was pared by 4 bases and J by 6 bases, with 19 bases between. CDR3 nucleotide sequence: TGTGCCAGCAGTTCCGGGACTCCCCCTCCCAGCGAGCAGTACTTC. This translates into CASSSGTPPPSEQYF.

Here the CDR3 DNA reads TGTGCCAGCAGCCGTGCCGGACTCCTACTCGAAAAACTGTTTTTT. Translation gives CASSRAGLLLEKLFF. The rearrangement joins TRBV7-6 to TRBJ1-4; D uncertain. CDR1 is SGHVS and CDR2 is FNYEAQ in the germline V gene. There are 15 residues in the CDR3. V lost 5 bases, J lost 8 bases, and 18 bases lay in between.

The chain carries TRBV27 and TRBJ2-6; 8 positions match TRBD1. The CDR3 spans 19 residues. V lost 0 bases, J lost 2 bases, and 9 bases stayed unmatched. Per germline, CDR1 MNHEY and CDR2 SMNVEV (reference sequence). DNA for the CDR3: TGTGCCAGCAGTTTATCGACGACAGGGGCTTCAGCTGGGGCCAACGTCCTGACTTTC. It is translated as CASSLSTTGASAGANVLTF.

The chain couples TRBV27 to TRBJ1-2; 10 bases align to TRBD1. This CDR3 is built from 15 residues. The V gene's germline CDR1 is MNHEY and CDR2 SMNVEV (reference sequence). With 7 bases clipped from V and 8 bases from J, the junction kept 13 bases outside the gene matches. In DNA form, the CDR3 reads TGTGCCAGCAACGATAAAGGGACAGGGGCCGGAGGCTACACCTTC. Translating it yields CASNDKGTGAGGYTF.

V gene TRBV3-1 (or the pseudogene TRBV3-2) combines with J gene TRBJ2-1; TRBD2 aligns across 9 bases. This CDR3 spans 19 amino acids. Germline V gene data show CDR1 as LGHDT and CDR2 as YNNKEL (reference sequence). With 0 bases clipped from V and 7 bases from J, the junction kept 16 bases outside the gene matches. The CDR3 DNA follows: TGTGCCAGCAGCCAAGATCTGAGTTTCGCGGGGGGGCCAGGAAATGAGCAGTTCTTC. Amino acid sequence: CASSQDLSFAGGPGNEQFF.

V and J are TRBV11-3 and TRBJ2-3, with 8 nucleotides matching TRBD1. This CDR3 spans 16 amino acids. Germline loops: CDR1 SGHNT, CDR2 YENEEA. V shed 0 bases, J shed 3 bases, and the junction held 5 bases outside the gene matches. The CDR3 coding sequence is TGTGCCAGCAGCTTAGAACCTCGGACAGGGACAGATACGCAGTATTTT. It is translated as CASSLEPRTGTDTQYF.

The chain uses TRBV9 and TRBJ1-2, with a possible D match to TRBD1 (6 bases). The CDR3 has 16 residues. V dropped 0 bases and J dropped 0 bases, with 12 bases sitting between them. The germline CDR1 and CDR2 sequences are SGDLS and YYNGEE. The CDR3 loop reads CASSVEGTRSNYGYTF. The CDR3 coding sequence is TGTGCCAGCAGCGTAGAGGGGACAAGATCTAACTATGGCTACACCTTC.

J is TRBJ2-7 and V is TRBV21-1; the D call in the table, TRBD2, was not verified against the DNA. TRBV21-1 is a pseudogene locus. This CDR3 region has 16 residues. The CDR3 region has the DNA TGTGCCAGCAGCCGATCTGGGGGGGGCGCTAGCTACGAGCAGTACTTC. It codes for CASSRSGGGASYEQYF.